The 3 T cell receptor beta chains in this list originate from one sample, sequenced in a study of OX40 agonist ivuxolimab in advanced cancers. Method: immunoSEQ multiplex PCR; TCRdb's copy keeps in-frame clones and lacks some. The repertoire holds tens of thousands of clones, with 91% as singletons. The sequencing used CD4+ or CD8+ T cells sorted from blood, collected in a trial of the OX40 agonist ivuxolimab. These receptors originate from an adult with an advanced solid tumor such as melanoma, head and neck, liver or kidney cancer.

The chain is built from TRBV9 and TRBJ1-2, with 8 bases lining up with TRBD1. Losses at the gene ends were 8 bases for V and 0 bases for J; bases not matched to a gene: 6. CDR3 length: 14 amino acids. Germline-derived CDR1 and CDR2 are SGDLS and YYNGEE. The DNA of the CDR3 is TGTGCCAGAAGTACAGGGGGAGCTAACTATGGCTACACCTTC. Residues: CARSTGGANYGYTF.

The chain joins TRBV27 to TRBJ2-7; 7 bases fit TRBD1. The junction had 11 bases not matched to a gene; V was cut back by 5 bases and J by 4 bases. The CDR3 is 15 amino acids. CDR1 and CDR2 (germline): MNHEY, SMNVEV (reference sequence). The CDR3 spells CASSQGVLNAYEQYF. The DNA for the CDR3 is TGTGCCAGCAGTCAGGGGGTCCTTAATGCTTACGAGCAGTACTTC.

The DNA of the CDR3 is TGTGCCAGCAGGGTAACAGGCACCGGGGAGCTGTTTTTT. As protein: CASRVTGTGELFF. The chain has TRBV6-1 and TRBJ2-2, with D possibly being TRBD1 (5 bases). Deletions cut 6 bases from V and 4 bases from J, with 9 bases between. Germline V CDR1 and CDR2: MNHNS, SASEGT. There are 13 residues in the CDR3.